This TCR beta chain was found in a study of cytomegalovirus exposure and HLA in healthy donors. It was with 60 Vbeta and 13 Jbeta primers that the PCR ran. Profiling relied on immunoSEQ multiplex PCR, and the TCRdb table lists in-frame clones only, not all of them. The repertoire holds roughly 140,000 clones, with approximately 78% as singletons. V lost 5 bases and J 2 bases, leaving 19 bases between the germline ends. Germline assignment: CDR1 SGHAT and CDR2 FQNNGV. The CDR3 loop spans 16 amino acids. Findings and limits, study-wide: The CMV antigen specificity of three CMV-associated chains was confirmed through in vitro analysis.

Turning to this clone: The antigen remains undetermined.

V gene TRBV11-2 combines with J gene TRBJ2-7; weak D call: TRBD2 (5 bases). Input material: PBMCs. This receptor was taken from a woman in her thirties or forties in good health and CMV-seropositive. This chain's CDR3 is CASSQEDLTSTYEQYF. In nucleotides, the CDR3 is TGTGCCAGCAGCCAGGAGGACCTTACGTCTACCTACGAGCAGTACTTC.